The sequence of this T cell receptor (beta chain) was determined in a study of T cells in narcolepsy. The V end lost 7 bases, the J end lost 5 bases, and 12 bases lay between the germline ends. Germline CDR1 MDHEN, CDR2 SYDVKM. This CDR3 contains 13 residues. TCRdb's table, derived via immunoSEQ multiplex PCR, lists solely in-frame clones and lacks some. This sample has under 35,000 clones, with more than 70% found just once. This TCR was sampled from a human donor in good health. The chain carries TRBV28 and TRBJ1-5, with D possibly being TRBD1 (5 bases). Material: memory (CD45RA-) CD4+ T cells from blood. CDR3 bases: TGTGCCAGCACCCGGGGCTGGGATCAGCCCCAGCATTTT. It encodes CASTRGWDQPQHF.